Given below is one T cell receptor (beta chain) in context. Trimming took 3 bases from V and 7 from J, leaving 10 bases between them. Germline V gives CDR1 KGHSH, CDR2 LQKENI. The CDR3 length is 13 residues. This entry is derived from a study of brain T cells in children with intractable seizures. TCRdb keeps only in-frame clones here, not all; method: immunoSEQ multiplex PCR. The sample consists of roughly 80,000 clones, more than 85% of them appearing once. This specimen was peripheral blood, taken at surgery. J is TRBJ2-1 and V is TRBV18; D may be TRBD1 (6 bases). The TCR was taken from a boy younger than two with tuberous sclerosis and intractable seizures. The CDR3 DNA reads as TGTGCCAGCTCACCGGGGGACACTAATGAGCAGTTCTTC. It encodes CASSPGDTNEQFF.